This T cell receptor beta chain was profiled in a study of blood T cell repertoires in COVID-19. Whole-study context: PBMCs, B-cell-depleted T cells, or T cells were the source of the cDNA or gDNA that made up the material.

The V gene's germline CDR1 is SGHNT and CDR2 YYREEE (reference sequence). There are 15 residues in the CDR3. V gave up 1 base and J gave up 3 bases, with 11 bases separating them. While infection was still active, Seattle patients were enrolled and then followed longitudinally. Original methodology: Estimation of nucleated cell counts relied on the amplification of reference gene primers. Profiled with immunoSEQ multiplex PCR; TCRdb holds only in-frame clones, not every one. V and J calls and clone size are copied from that table; D and trimming were computed from the DNA. In the table there are about 150,000 clones, around 85% of which are singletons.

The chain employs TRBV5-4 and TRBJ2-1, with TRBD2 as a possible D gene (6 bases). Sequenced sample: peripheral blood. The clonotype comes from a man aged 60-69 years with COVID-19, enrolled during active disease. For the CDR3, the DNA is TGTGCCAGCAGCTTGAACGCGGGGATCTACAATGAGCAGTTCTTC. It specifies CASSLNAGIYNEQFF.